The next 22 T cell receptor beta chains were all read from a single sample in a study of blood T cell repertoires in COVID-19 (dated by TCRdb to 2018 to 2020). Libraries were prepared through the immunoSEQ multiplex PCR assay. In TCRdb, the immuneACCESS table is reduced to in-frame sequences with V and J assigned. These tables do not hold every clone; where another copy was compared, an unresolved V gene accounts for under half, and the others remain unexplained. The sample table contains 350,000 to 450,000 clones; only one count was recorded for about 89% of them. The top ten clonotypes cover roughly 2.1% of the sample. The sample comprised peripheral blood. The receptors here all came from a woman aged 55-69 years with COVID-19, enrolled during active disease.

V and J are TRBV5-5 and TRBJ2-7, with a tentative D call TRBD1 (6 bases). Trimming removed 4 bases at V and 8 bases at J, with 16 bases between. The CDR3 totals 13 residues. Germline CDR1 and CDR2: SGHKS and YYEKEE (reference sequence). DNA for the CDR3: TGTGCCAGCAGCATAGACAGGTTGGGAAAGCAGTACTTC. It translates to CASSIDRLGKQYF. Together with reference TRBV5-5 and TRBJ2-7, the CDR3 gives the full variable domain: DAGVTQSPTHLIKTRGQQVTLRCSPISGHKSVSWYQQVLGQGPQFIFQYYEKEERGRGNFPDRFSARQFPNYSSELNVNALLLGDSALYLCASSIDRLGKQYFGPGTRLTVT.

As DNA, the CDR3 is TGTGCCAGCAGCGGGGGGGACAGGGAAAATCCACCCCTCCACTTT. Translation gives CASSGGDRENPPLHF. The chain links TRBV5-6 to TRBJ1-6; 9 positions match TRBD1. Germline V lookup: CDR1 SGHDT, CDR2 YYEEEE. With 4 bases clipped from V and 11 bases from J, the junction kept 10 bases outside the gene matches. The CDR3 has 15 residues.

The CDR3 loop is CASSQVSAASGVGEQYF. CDR3 bases: TGTGCCAGCAGCCAAGTTTCCGCGGCTAGCGGGGTTGGCGAGCAGTACTTC. The V and J genes are TRBV4-2 and TRBJ2-7, with TRBD2 identical over 9 bases. This CDR3 is built from 17 residues. Germline assignment: CDR1 LGHNA and CDR2 YNFKEQ. The J segment lost 6 bases and the V segment lost 1 base, leaving 13 bases of the junction unmatched.

This clone has more than one count but fewer than ten. Within the sample, other DNA sequences also encode this same CDR3. In nucleotides, the CDR3 is TGTGCCAGCAGTGGCAGGGGTAACACTGAAGCTTTCTTT. Translating gives CASSGRGNTEAFF. The chain employs TRBV2 and TRBJ1-1; tentative D call: TRBD1 (6 bases). This CDR3 region has 13 residues. Germline V lookup: CDR1 SNHLY, CDR2 FYNNEI. The V gene lost 4 bases and the J gene lost 2 bases, with 8 bases spanning the gap.

This chain connects TRBV30 to TRBJ2-7; tentative D call: TRBD1 (6 bases). Germline V CDR1 and CDR2: GTSNPN, SVGIG (reference sequence). V shed 0 bases and J shed 6 bases, with 12 bases lying between them. The CDR3 loop spans 13 amino acids. DNA of the CDR3: TGTGCCTGGAGTGTACAGGGCCAGGGCGAGCAGTACTTC. It is translated as CAWSVQGQGEQYF.

This chain connects TRBV9 to TRBJ1-2; D unclear. There are 13 residues in the CDR3. CDR1 SGDLS and CDR2 YYNGEE come from the germline V gene. V was shortened by 2 bases and J by 4 bases, with 9 bases between the two germline ends. DNA for the CDR3: TGTGCCAGCAGCGTTGGCGGAATCTATGGCTACACCTTC. Its protein is CASSVGGIYGYTF.

The CDR3 reads CASSPSYFRGELFF. The CDR3 DNA is TGTGCCAGCAGCCCAAGTTATTTTCGGGGGGAGCTGTTTTTT. The chain joins TRBV7-2 to TRBJ2-2; D ambiguous. This CDR3 contains 14 residues. Trimming removed 5 bases at V and 8 bases at J, with 15 bases between. CDR1 and CDR2 (germline): SGHTA, FQGNSA.

This rearrangement joins TRBV24-1 to TRBJ1-2, with D uncertain. Germline V gene lookup returns CDR1 KGHDR and CDR2 SFDVKD. The length of the CDR3 is 16 residues. Trimming removed 6 bases from V and 8 bases from J, with 24 bases in between. The CDR3 is CATSPSAASPWYGYTF. CDR3 coding DNA: TGTGCCACCAGTCCATCGGCGGCTTCTCCATGGTACGGCTACACCTTC.

The chain carries TRBV7-2 and TRBJ1-2; 10 nucleotides match TRBD1. There are 14 residues in the CDR3. Germline CDR1 and CDR2: SGHTA and FQGNSA. Losses at the gene ends were 5 bases for V and 5 bases for J; bases not matched to a gene: 5. This chain's CDR3 is CASSNRQGAYGYTF. As DNA, the CDR3 is TGTGCCAGCAGCAACCGACAGGGGGCTTATGGCTACACCTTC.

The chain employs TRBV7-2 and TRBJ2-1; TRBD2 matches at 11 bases. Losses at the gene ends were 7 bases for V and 2 bases for J; bases not matched to a gene: 13. The length of the CDR3 is 18 residues. Germline V gives CDR1 SGHTA, CDR2 FQGNSA. The CDR3 DNA sequence: TGTGCCAGCATCCCCGCCGGCCTAGCGGGGGGTGCCTACAATGAGCAGTTCTTC. Translating it yields CASIPAGLAGGAYNEQFF.

The rearrangement uses TRBV14 and TRBJ2-7; 10 nucleotides line up with TRBD1. Trimming cost V 5 bases and J 4 bases; bases outside gene matches: 8. The CDR3 covers 15 residues. Per germline, CDR1 SGHDN and CDR2 FVKESK. In DNA form, the CDR3 reads TGTGCCAGCAGCTTCCGGGACAGGGGTCTTTACGAGCAGTACTTC. Translating it yields CASSFRDRGLYEQYF.

V is TRBV15 and J is TRBJ1-1; D possibly corresponds to TRBD1 (5 bases). The CDR3 runs to 16 residues. Trimming pared 2 bases from V and 3 bases from J, leaving 16 bases between. The V gene's germline CDR1 is LNHNV and CDR2 YYDKDF (reference sequence). In nucleotides, the CDR3 is TGTGCCACCAGCAGAACACGAAAGACAGACGACACTGAAGCTTTCTTT. It codes for CATSRTRKTDDTEAFF.

The chain couples TRBV9 to TRBJ1-6; TRBD1 matches at 9 bases. This CDR3 has 17 amino acids. The V gene's germline CDR1 is SGDLS and CDR2 YYNGEE. After removal of 4 bases from V and 10 bases from J, the junction contained 15 bases not matched to a gene. CDR3: CASSPIYGDRDRSPLHF. The CDR3 DNA reads as TGTGCCAGCAGCCCTATCTATGGGGACAGGGATCGATCACCCCTCCACTTT.

The chain has TRBV6-2 or TRBV6-3 and TRBJ2-5; 11 bases line up with TRBD2. The CDR3 consists of 18 residues. Per germline, CDR1 MNHEY and CDR2 SVGEGT. V shed 2 bases, J shed 1 base, and the junction held 9 bases outside the gene matches. This chain's CDR3 is CASSYPRRLAGSQETQYF. In nucleotides, the CDR3 is TGTGCCAGCAGTTACCCGCGAAGACTAGCGGGGAGCCAAGAGACCCAGTACTTC.

In regard to this clone: The sample has other DNA sequences that encode this CDR3 too. The gene calls are TRBV5-1 and TRBJ2-5; tentative D call: TRBD2 (5 bases). CDR3 length: 13 amino acids. Trimming removed 3 bases at V and 1 base at J, with 7 bases between. Germline CDR1 is SGHRS and CDR2 is YFSETQ. DNA for the CDR3: TGCGCCAGCAGCTATGGACTCCAAGAGACCCAGTACTTC. It encodes CASSYGLQETQYF.

The chain has TRBV3-1 (or the pseudogene TRBV3-2) and TRBJ1-2; TRBD1 matches 7 bases. Germline V gene lookup returns CDR1 LGHDT and CDR2 YNNKEL (reference sequence). The length of the CDR3 is 15 residues. V trimming: 4 bases; J trimming: 4 bases; junction bases outside the gene matches: 9. The CDR3 DNA sequence: TGTGCCAGCAGCCCTAGGGACAGTACCCTCTATGGCTACACCTTC. Its protein is CASSPRDSTLYGYTF.

The rearrangement joins TRBV11-2 to TRBJ1-1, with 7 nucleotides matching TRBD1. Germline V CDR1 and CDR2: SGHAT, FQNNGV. With V trimmed by 2 bases and J by 4 bases, 13 bases remained unmatched. This CDR3 has 17 amino acids. The CDR3 sequence: CASSLHPGQAGSTEAFF. The CDR3 nucleotides are TGTGCCAGCAGCTTACATCCCGGACAGGCCGGGAGCACTGAAGCTTTCTTT.

The chain recombines TRBV6-1 with TRBJ2-7, with TRBD1 matching over 7 bases. The length of the CDR3 is 16 residues. Trimming at V came to 1 base and at J to 2 bases, leaving 8 bases not matched to a gene. The V gene's germline CDR1 is MNHNS and CDR2 SASEGT. For the CDR3, the DNA is TGTGCCAGCAGTGAAGACGGACAGGTTCCACCCTACGAGCAGTACTTC. As protein: CASSEDGQVPPYEQYF.

The chain has TRBV7-3 and TRBJ2-3; no clear D gene. Trimming pared 4 bases from V and 2 bases from J, leaving 10 bases between. Germline CDR1 reads SGHTA; CDR2 reads FQGTGA. The CDR3 spans 14 residues. CDR3 bases: TGTGCCAGCAGCTCTAGACGGCTCACAGATACGCAGTATTTT. This gives the protein CASSSRRLTDTQYF.

A single count supports this clone. The J gene is TRBJ1-6, the V gene TRBV3-1 (or the pseudogene TRBV3-2); the match to TRBD1 covers 8 bases. With V trimmed by 6 bases and J by 9 bases, 7 bases remained unmatched. The germline CDR1 and CDR2 sequences are LGHDT and YNNKEL (reference sequence). This CDR3 region has 14 residues. The CDR3 bases are TGTGCCAGCAGGGCTTGGGACAGGAGTTCACCCCTCCACTTT. Protein sequence: CASRAWDRSSPLHF.

CDR3 sequence reads: CASSDRPGDTQYF. CDR3 nucleotide sequence: TGCGCCAGCAGCGATCGCCCGGGAGATACGCAGTATTTT. The chain links TRBV5-1 to TRBJ2-3, with unresolved D. The CDR3 runs 13 residues. From germline, CDR1 is SGHRS and CDR2 YFSETQ. Trimming cost V 4 bases and J 5 bases, with 11 bases left between them.

The J gene is TRBJ2-7, the V gene TRBV19, with 8 bases fitting TRBD1. V trimming: 10 bases; J trimming: 4 bases; junction bases outside the gene matches: 15. CDR1 and CDR2 from the germline V gene are LNHDA and SQIVND (reference sequence). CDR3 length: 15 residues. As DNA, the CDR3 is TGTGCCACCGCAGAAGGACAGGGTAAGCGGTACGAGCAGTACTTC. Translating it yields CATAEGQGKRYEQYF.